A selection of T cell receptor beta chains follows, all from one sample in a study of blood T cell repertoires in COVID-19. The assay was immunoSEQ multiplex PCR, and TCRdb's table has in-frame clones only and misses some. The profile covers more than 300,000 clones, with about nine tenths appearing a single time and about 6.7% taken by the ten largest. The sample comprised peripheral blood. The receptors here all came from a woman in her 70s with COVID-19, enrolled during active disease. CDR3s include the opening cysteine and the closing phenylalanine or tryptophan. A D gene is named only where the DNA matches it firmly. Where a row states a size, it is once, few, many or the class of an expanded clone; other rows omit it.

D,length,V,J,size,DNA,CDR3
TRBD1,15,TRBV12-5,TRBJ1-6,-,TGTGCTAGTGGTTTGCCAGGACAGGGGTGGACACCCCTCCACTTT,CASGLPGQGWTPLHF
-,14,TRBV5-1,TRBJ1-2,-,TGCGCCAGCAGCCCGGACATTACTAACTATGGCTACACCTTC,CASSPDITNYGYTF
-,11,TRBV29-1,TRBJ1-2,-,TGCAGCGTTTCGGCTAACTATGGCTACACCTTC,CSVSANYGYTF
-,14,TRBV27,TRBJ1-5,once,TGTGCCAGCAGACAGGCAGGTAGCAATCAGCCCCAGCATTTT,CASRQAGSNQPQHF
TRBD1,16,TRBV5-1,TRBJ1-1,-,TGCGCCAGCAGCTGGGACAGGGGGCAGGGAGGCACTGAAGCTTTCTTT,CASSWDRGQGGTEAFF
-,13,TRBV5-8,TRBJ1-2,-,TGTGCCAGCAGCTTGGACGGCGGGGGTGGCTACACCTTC,CASSLDGGGGYTF
-,13,TRBV28,TRBJ1-2,once,TGTGCCAGCAGCCCTCCGTCCTTTTATGGCTACACCTTC,CASSPPSFYGYTF
TRBD1,14,TRBV10-3,TRBJ1-2,few,TGTGCCATCAGTGGACAGGGGGCTGACTATGGCTACACCTTC,CAISGQGADYGYTF
TRBD1,18,TRBV23-1,TRBJ1-5,-,TGCGCCAGCAGCCCAAACAGAAACAGGGGGCCCTACCAACAGCCCCAGCATTTT,CASSPNRNRGPYQQPQHF
TRBD1,16,TRBV19,TRBJ1-1,-,TGTGCCAGTAGTAGACCGGGACAGGGGACGAACACTGAAGCTTTCTTT,CASSRPGQGTNTEAFF
-,13,TRBV6-6,TRBJ2-6,once,TGTGCCCTGGGGGGCTCTGGGGCCAACGTCCTGACTTTC,CALGGSGANVLTF
-,17,TRBV18,TRBJ2-5,-,TGTGCCAGCTCTCCCTTCGTCGGAGGGGCAGAAAGAGAGACCCAGTACTTC,CASSPFVGGAERETQYF
TRBD1,15,TRBV7-9,TRBJ1-4,-,TGTGCCAGCAGCATTCGGGACAGCCTTAATGAAAAACTGTTTTTT,CASSIRDSLNEKLFF
-,12,TRBV12-3/TRBV12-4,TRBJ1-1,-,TGTGCCAGCAGTTTTGGGGGGGATGAAGCTTTCTTT,CASSFGGDEAFF
-,13,TRBV9,TRBJ2-3,few,TGTGCCAGCAGCGTAGAGGGGGTATTGACGCAGTATTTT,CASSVEGVLTQYF
TRBD1,15,TRBV2,TRBJ1-5,-,TGTGCCGTTCGAACAGGGGATTTGGACAATCAGCCCCAGCATTTT,CAVRTGDLDNQPQHF
TRBD1,15,TRBV12-5,TRBJ1-6,-,TGTGCTAGTGCCCCGTGGACAGGGGGCCATTCACCCCTCCACTTT,CASAPWTGGHSPLHF
TRBD1,14,TRBV5-1,TRBJ2-7,-,TGCGCCAGCAGTGAGACAGGGGCCAGCTACGAGCAGTACTTC,CASSETGASYEQYF
TRBD1,19,TRBV14,TRBJ2-4,-,TGTGCCAGCAGCCAAGAGAGTGACAGGGGTCTGGGAGCCAAAAACATTCAGTACTTC,CASSQESDRGLGAKNIQYF
-,13,TRBV10-1,TRBJ2-2,-,TGCGCCAGCAGTCCCACTAGCCCCGGGGAGCTGTTTTTT,CASSPTSPGELFF
-,11,TRBV20-1,TRBJ1-2,-,TGCAGTGCCAAGAGAGGGAATGGCTACACCTTC,CSAKRGNGYTF
-,13,TRBV7-9,TRBJ1-1,-,TGTGCCAGCAGCTCACGACAGGACGCTGAAGCTTTCTTT,CASSSRQDAEAFF
-,15,TRBV3-1/TRBV3-2,TRBJ1-1,once,TGTGCCAGCAGCCAAGATGTTTACATGAACACTGAAGCTTTCTTT,CASSQDVYMNTEAFF
TRBD1,14,TRBV9,TRBJ2-2,-,TGTGCCAGCAGCGGGGACAGATTAACCGGGGAGCTGTTTTTT,CASSGDRLTGELFF
TRBD1,15,TRBV5-3,TRBJ2-7,-,TGTGCCAGAAGCCAGGAATGGACAGGCCCGAGGGAGCAGTACTTC,CARSQEWTGPREQYF
-,15,TRBV3-1/TRBV3-2,TRBJ2-5,-,TGTGCCAGCAGCCCGACAGGGACCGGGGGTGAGACCCAGTACTTC,CASSPTGTGGETQYF
TRBD1,17,TRBV19,TRBJ1-1,-,TGTGCCAGTAGTACCACAGACAGGGCGAGGATGAACACTGAAGCTTTCTTT,CASSTTDRARMNTEAFF
TRBD1,15,TRBV19,TRBJ2-1,-,TGTGCCAGTAGACGGGGCGGGGACAGGAGGAATGAGCAGTTCTTC,CASRRGGDRRNEQFF
TRBD1,14,TRBV30,TRBJ1-2,-,TGTGCCTGGAGTTTGGGACAGGGGGCGAATGGCTACACCTTC,CAWSLGQGANGYTF
-,15,TRBV30,TRBJ1-3,-,TGTGCCTGGAGTAACGAGGATCGAAGTGGAAACACCATATATTTT,CAWSNEDRSGNTIYF
TRBD2,12,TRBV27,TRBJ2-1,-,TGTGCCAGCAGTCTGCCGACTAGCCGGCAGTTCTTC,CASSLPTSRQFF
TRBD1,16,TRBV4-3,TRBJ2-7,once,TGCGCCAGCAGCCCATACAGGGACAGGGGATCCTACGAGCAGTACTTC,CASSPYRDRGSYEQYF
-,13,TRBV12-3/TRBV12-4,TRBJ2-7,once,TGTGCCAGCAGTTCTACCAGGGAACACGAGCAGTACTTC,CASSSTREHEQYF
-,12,TRBV6-5,TRBJ2-3,-,TGTGCCAGCACCGGGAGCACAGATACGCAGTATTTT,CASTGSTDTQYF
-,12,TRBV7-9,TRBJ1-2,once,TGTGCCAGCAGCCAGCAGGACTATGGCTACACCTTC,CASSQQDYGYTF
TRBD2,14,TRBV5-1,TRBJ2-7,-,TGCGCCAGCAGCTTCGGGGGGTCCCGCTACGAGCAGTACTTC,CASSFGGSRYEQYF
-,15,TRBV5-1,TRBJ1-3,-,TGCGCCAGCAGCTTGGGTACTCCCTCTGGAAACACCATATATTTT,CASSLGTPSGNTIYF
-,13,TRBV5-1,TRBJ1-1,once,TGCGCCAGCAGCCCGGACGGGGGAGGTGAAGCTTTCTTT,CASSPDGGGEAFF
TRBD1,14,TRBV20-1,TRBJ1-2,-,TGCAGTGCTAGTAGTAATACAGGGGCGGGAGGCTACACCTTC,CSASSNTGAGGYTF
TRBD1,17,TRBV4-3,TRBJ2-4,-,TGCGCCAGCAGCCCCGGGACAGCCGTCTTAGCCAAAAACATTCAGTACTTC,CASSPGTAVLAKNIQYF
-,13,TRBV12-5,TRBJ2-7,-,TGTGCTAGTGGGCGGGATATTCAGGACGAGCAGTACTTC,CASGRDIQDEQYF
TRBD1,15,TRBV5-1,TRBJ2-7,-,TGCGCCAGCAGCGTAGGACAGGGGAGCTCCTACGAGCAGTACTTC,CASSVGQGSSYEQYF
TRBD2,13,TRBV5-1,TRBJ2-2,-,TGCGCCAGCAGCCTGCGGGGGAGCGGGGAGCTGTTTTTT,CASSLRGSGELFF